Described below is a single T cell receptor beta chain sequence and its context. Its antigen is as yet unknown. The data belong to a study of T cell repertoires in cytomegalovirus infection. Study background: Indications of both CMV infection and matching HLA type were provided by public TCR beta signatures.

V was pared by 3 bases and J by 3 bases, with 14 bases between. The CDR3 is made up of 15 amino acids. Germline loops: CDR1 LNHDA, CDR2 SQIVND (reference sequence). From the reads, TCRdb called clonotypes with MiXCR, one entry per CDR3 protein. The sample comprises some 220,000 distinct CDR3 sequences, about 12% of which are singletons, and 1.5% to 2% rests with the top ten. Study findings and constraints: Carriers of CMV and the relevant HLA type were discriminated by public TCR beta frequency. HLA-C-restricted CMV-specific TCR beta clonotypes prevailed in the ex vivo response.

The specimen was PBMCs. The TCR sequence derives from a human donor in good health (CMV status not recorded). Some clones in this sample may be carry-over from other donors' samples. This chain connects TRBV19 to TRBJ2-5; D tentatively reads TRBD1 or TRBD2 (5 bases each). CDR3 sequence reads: CASSMGPGPKETQYF. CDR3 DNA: TGTGCCAGTAGTATGGGACCGGGCCCCAAAGAGACCCAGTACTTC.